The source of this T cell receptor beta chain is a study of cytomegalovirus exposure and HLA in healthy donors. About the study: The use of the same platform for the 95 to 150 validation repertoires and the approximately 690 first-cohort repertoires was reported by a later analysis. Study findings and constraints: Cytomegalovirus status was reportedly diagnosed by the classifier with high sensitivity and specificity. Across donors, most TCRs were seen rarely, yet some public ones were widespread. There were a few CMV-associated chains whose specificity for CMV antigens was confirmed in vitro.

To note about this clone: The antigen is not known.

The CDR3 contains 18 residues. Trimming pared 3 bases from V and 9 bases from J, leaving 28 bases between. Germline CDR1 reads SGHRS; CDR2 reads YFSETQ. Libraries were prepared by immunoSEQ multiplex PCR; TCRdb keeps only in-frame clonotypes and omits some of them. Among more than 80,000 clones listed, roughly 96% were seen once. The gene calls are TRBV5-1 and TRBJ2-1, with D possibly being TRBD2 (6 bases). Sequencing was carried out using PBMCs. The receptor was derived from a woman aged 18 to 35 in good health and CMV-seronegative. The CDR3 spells CASSSGPRLVRGMTEQFF. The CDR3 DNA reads TGCGCCAGCAGCTCCGGACCCCGTCTGGTCCGGGGGATGACTGAGCAGTTCTTC.